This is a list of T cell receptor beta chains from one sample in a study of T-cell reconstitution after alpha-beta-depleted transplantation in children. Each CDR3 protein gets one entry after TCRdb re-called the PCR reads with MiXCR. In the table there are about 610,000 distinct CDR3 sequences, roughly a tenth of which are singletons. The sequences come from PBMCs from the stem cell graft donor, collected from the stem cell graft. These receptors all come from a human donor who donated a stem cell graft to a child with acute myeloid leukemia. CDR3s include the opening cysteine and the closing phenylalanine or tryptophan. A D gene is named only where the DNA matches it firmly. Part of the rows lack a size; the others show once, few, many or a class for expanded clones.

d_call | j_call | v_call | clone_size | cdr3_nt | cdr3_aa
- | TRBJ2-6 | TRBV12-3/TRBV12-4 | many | TGTGCCAGCACCCAGGGTTTGTTGGCTGGGGCCAACGTCCTGACTTTC | CASTQGLLAGANVLTF
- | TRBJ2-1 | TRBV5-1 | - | TGCGCCAGCAGCTTACCTCGGGACCTGCCCAATGAGCAGTTCTTC | CASSLPRDLPNEQFF
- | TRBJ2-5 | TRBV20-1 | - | TGCAGTGCACCCTGGGGCCAGGGAGTAAAGACCCAGTACTTC | CSAPWGQGVKTQYF
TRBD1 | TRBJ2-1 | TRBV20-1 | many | TGCAGTGCTAGAGGGGACAGGGAAAGGGGTGAGCAGTTCTTC | CSARGDRERGEQFF
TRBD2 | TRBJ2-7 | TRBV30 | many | TGTGCCTGGAGTGTAGGCGGGAGTTACGAGCAGTACTTC | CAWSVGGSYEQYF
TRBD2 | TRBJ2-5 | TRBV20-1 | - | TGCAGTGCTAGTCCCCTTGCGGGAGATGCGGAGACCCAGTACTTC | CSASPLAGDAETQYF
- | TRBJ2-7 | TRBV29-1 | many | TGCAGCGCCTCGGGGGCGGGAGTGTCCTACGAGCAGTACTTC | CSASGAGVSYEQYF
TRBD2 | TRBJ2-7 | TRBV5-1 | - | TGCGCCAGCAGCTTTTCTAGCGGGAGGGCCTCCATAAGCCCCAGCGAGCAGTACTTC | CASSFSSGRASISPSEQYF
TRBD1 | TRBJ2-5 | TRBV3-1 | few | TGTGCCAGCAGCCAAGATAAGGGACAGGGTCAAGAGACCCAGTACTTC | CASSQDKGQGQETQYF
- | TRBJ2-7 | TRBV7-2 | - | TGTGCCAGCAGCACCCGGACAGTGTCCTACGAGCAGTACTTC | CASSTRTVSYEQYF
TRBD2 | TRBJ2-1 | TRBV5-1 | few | TGCGCCAGCAGCTCCCTCGGGGGAGGGACCGGGGCTGAGCAGTTCTTC | CASSSLGGGTGAEQFF
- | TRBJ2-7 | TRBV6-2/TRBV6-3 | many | TGTGCCAGCACCTCTTACCACGAGCAGTACTTC | CASTSYHEQYF
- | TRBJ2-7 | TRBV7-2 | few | TGTGCCAGCAGCTTGGTGGCGGCCAGCTACGAGCAGTACTTC | CASSLVAASYEQYF
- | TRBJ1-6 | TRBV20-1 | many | TGCAGCGCCCTAATGGGGCAGGCCTATAATTCACCCCTCCACTTT | CSALMGQAYNSPLHF
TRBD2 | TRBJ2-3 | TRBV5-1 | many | TGTGCCAGCAGTTTAGCGGGTAGCGGCAGCACAGATACGCAGTATTTT | CASSLAGSGSTDTQYF
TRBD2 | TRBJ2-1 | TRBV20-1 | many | TGCAGTGCTAGGACTAGCGGGAGGGATGAGCAGTTCTTC | CSARTSGRDEQFF
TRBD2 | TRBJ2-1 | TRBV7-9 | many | TGTGCCAGCAGCCTCACTAGCGGGGACTACAATGAGCAGTTCTTC | CASSLTSGDYNEQFF
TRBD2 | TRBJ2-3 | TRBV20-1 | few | TGCAGTGCTATCCCTAGGCTAGCGGGAGGGCTCGATACGCAGTATTTT | CSAIPRLAGGLDTQYF
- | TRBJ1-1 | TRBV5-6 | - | TGTGCCAGCAGCTTGCTGCAGTTGAACACTGAAGCTTTCTTT | CASSLLQLNTEAFF
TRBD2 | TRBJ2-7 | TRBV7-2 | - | TGTGCCAGCAGACCCGGGGGGACTCGGTACGAGCAGTACTTC | CASRPGGTRYEQYF
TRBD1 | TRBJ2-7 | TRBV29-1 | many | TGCAGCGTTGTTCCGGGACAGGGCTCCTACGAGCAGTACTTC | CSVVPGQGSYEQYF
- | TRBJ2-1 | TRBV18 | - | TGTGCCAGCTCACCAAAGGAGGGACACAATGAGCAGTTCTTC | CASSPKEGHNEQFF
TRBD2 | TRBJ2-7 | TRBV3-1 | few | TGTGCCACGAGGCAGGCGGGAGGGCTTCCCGGCGAGCAGTACTTC | CATRQAGGLPGEQYF